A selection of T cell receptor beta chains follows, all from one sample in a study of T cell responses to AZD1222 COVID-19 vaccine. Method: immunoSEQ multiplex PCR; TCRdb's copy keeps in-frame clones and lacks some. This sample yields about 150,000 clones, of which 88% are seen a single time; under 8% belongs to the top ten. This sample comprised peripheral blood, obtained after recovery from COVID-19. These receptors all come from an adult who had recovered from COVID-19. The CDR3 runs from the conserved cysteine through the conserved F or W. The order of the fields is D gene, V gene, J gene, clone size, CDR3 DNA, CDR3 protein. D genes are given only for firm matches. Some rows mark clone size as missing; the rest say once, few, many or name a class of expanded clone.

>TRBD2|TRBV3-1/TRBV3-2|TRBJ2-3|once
TGTGCCAGCAGCCAAGGGACTAGCAACACAGATACGCAGTATTTT
CASSQGTSNTDTQYF
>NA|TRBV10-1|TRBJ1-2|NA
TGCGCCAGCAACAATGACGGATTACTCTATGGCTACACCTTC
CASNNDGLLYGYTF
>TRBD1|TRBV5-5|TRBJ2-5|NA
TGTGCCAGCAGCCTATCGATCCCGGGACAGAAAGAGACCCAGTACTTC
CASSLSIPGQKETQYF
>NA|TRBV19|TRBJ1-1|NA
TGTGCCAGTAGCTTGAGGGTTCTGAGGGATACTGAAGCTTTCTTT
CASSLRVLRDTEAFF
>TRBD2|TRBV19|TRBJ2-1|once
TGTGCCAGTTTCCCGGGACTAGCGGCCTACAATGAGCAGTTCTTC
CASFPGLAAYNEQFF
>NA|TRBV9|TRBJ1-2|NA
TGTGCCAGCAGCGTAGGTGGCAGCCCTATAATACTGGGCTACACCTTC
CASSVGGSPIILGYTF
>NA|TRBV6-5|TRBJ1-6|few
TGTGCCAGCAGCCGGGTTAGAAATTCACCCCTCCACTTT
CASSRVRNSPLHF
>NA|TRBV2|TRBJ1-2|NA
TGTGCCAGCATGACGGGGGCCCTTGTGGATGGCTACACCTTC
CASMTGALVDGYTF
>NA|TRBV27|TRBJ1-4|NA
TGTGCCAGCAGTTTTAAGGGGGGCACTAATGAAAAACTGTTTTTT
CASSFKGGTNEKLFF
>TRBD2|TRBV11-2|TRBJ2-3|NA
TGTGCCAGCAGCTTAGGACTAGCGGGAGGACTGGTTACGCAGTATTTT
CASSLGLAGGLVTQYF
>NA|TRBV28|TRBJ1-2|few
TGTGCCAGCAGTTTCGGGGCTTTGGGGGCAGCTAACTATGGCTACACCTTC
CASSFGALGAANYGYTF
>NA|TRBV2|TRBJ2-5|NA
TGTGCCGTCGGACGGAACCAAGAGACCCAGTACTTC
CAVGRNQETQYF
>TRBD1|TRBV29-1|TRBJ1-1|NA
TGCAGCGTGACAGGGGACAGATCCACTGAAGCTTTCTTT
CSVTGDRSTEAFF
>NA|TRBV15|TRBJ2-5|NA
TGTGCCACCAGCGGGTTCAGGTCAGGGGATGGGGAGACCCAGTACTTC
CATSGFRSGDGETQYF
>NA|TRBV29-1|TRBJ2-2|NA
TGCAGCGTCAAGGGGTCCGGGGAGCTGTTTTTT
CSVKGSGELFF
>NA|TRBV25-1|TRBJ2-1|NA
TGTGCCAGCAGCCCGATGGGGATCCACAATGAGCAGTTCTTC
CASSPMGIHNEQFF
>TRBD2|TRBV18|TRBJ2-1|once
TGTGCCAGCTCACCACGCTTAAGCGGGGGGGCCTACAATGAGCAGTTCTTC
CASSPRLSGGAYNEQFF
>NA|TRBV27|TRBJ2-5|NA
TGTGCCAGCAGTCGACAGAGCAACCAAGAGACCCAGTACTTC
CASSRQSNQETQYF
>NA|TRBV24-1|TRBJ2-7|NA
TGTGCCACCAGTGGCGAGACTAGCTCCTACGAGCAGTACTTC
CATSGETSSYEQYF
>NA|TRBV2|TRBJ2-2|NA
TGTGCCAGCGGTACGGGGAACACCGGGGAGCTGTTTTTT
CASGTGNTGELFF
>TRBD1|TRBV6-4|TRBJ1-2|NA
TGTGCCAGCGGCGAAGGACAGGGGATTTCTGGCTACACCTTC
CASGEGQGISGYTF
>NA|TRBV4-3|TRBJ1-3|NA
TGCGCCAGCAGCCAAGATTCGGGGAGAGGTGACACCATATATTTT
CASSQDSGRGDTIYF
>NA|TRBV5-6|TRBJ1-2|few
TGTGCCAGCAGCTTGAACAGGGTTCATGGCTACACCTTC
CASSLNRVHGYTF
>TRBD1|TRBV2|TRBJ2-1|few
TGTGCCATTACAGGGGGCTCCTACAATGAGCAGTTCTTC
CAITGGSYNEQFF
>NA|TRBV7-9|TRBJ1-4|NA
TGTGCCAGCAGCTCCGGACTAAGGGAGGGCGAAAAACTGTTTTTT
CASSSGLREGEKLFF
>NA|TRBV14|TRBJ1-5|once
TGTGCCAGCAGCCAAATTCAGTGTCTTGACAGCTATAGCAATCAGCCCCAGCATTTT
CASSQIQCLDSYSNQPQHF
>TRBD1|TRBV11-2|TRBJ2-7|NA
TGTGCCAGCAGGCGACAGGGTATGCTTTACGAGCAGTACTTC
CASRRQGMLYEQYF
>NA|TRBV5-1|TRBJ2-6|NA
TGCGCCAGCAGCAATGACCCATTATCTGGGGCCAACGTCCTGACTTTC
CASSNDPLSGANVLTF
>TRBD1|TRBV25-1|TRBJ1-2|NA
TGTGCCAGCAGCTGGACAGGGGAGAGCTACACCTTC
CASSWTGESYTF
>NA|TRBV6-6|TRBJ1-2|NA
TGTGCCAGCAGTAACAGGGTTGAGCGGTATGGCTACACCTTC
CASSNRVERYGYTF
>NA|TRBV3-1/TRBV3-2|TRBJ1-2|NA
TGTGCCAGCAGCCAAGTCGGGTCTCTTTGGTACACCTTC
CASSQVGSLWYTF
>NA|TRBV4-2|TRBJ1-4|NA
TGTGCCAGCGCGGCAGGGCTTAATGAAAAACTGTTTTTT
CASAAGLNEKLFF
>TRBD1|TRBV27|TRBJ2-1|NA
TGTGCCAGCAGTTCCCCACCGACAGGGATTAATGAGCAGTTCTTC
CASSSPPTGINEQFF
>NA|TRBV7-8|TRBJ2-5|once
TGTGCCAGCAGGGGCGGGATTGAAGAGACCCAGTACTTC
CASRGGIEETQYF
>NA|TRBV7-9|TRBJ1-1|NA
TGTGCCAGCAGCCGCCAGGGGAACACTGAAGCTTTCTTT
CASSRQGNTEAFF
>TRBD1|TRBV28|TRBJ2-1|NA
TGTGCCAGCAGTTTATCCAAGGGGGCAGGTGAGCAGTTCTTC
CASSLSKGAGEQFF
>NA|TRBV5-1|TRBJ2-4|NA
TGCGCCAGCAGCTTTGAAACAGGGAGGGAGAAAAACATTCAGTACTTC
CASSFETGREKNIQYF
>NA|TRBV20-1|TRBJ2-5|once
TGCAGTGAGGTACGCGGCGAGACCCAGTACTTC
CSEVRGETQYF
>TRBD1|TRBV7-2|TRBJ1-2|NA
TGTGCCAGCAGCGGAGACAGGGGGGTCTATGGCTACACCTTC
CASSGDRGVYGYTF
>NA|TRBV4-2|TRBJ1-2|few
TGTGCCAGCAGCCAAGAACCCGGACCCAGAGCGGATGGCTACACCTTC
CASSQEPGPRADGYTF
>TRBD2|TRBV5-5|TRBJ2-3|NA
TGTGCCAGCAGCCCGGGACTAGCGGACTCTAGCACAGATACGCAGTATTTT
CASSPGLADSSTDTQYF
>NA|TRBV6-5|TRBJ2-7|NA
TGTGCCAGCAGGGCCCCGCTCTACGAGCAGTACTTC
CASRAPLYEQYF
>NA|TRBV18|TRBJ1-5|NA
TGTGCCACCACGGTGGGGGGCCAGAATCAGCCCCAGCATTTT
CATTVGGQNQPQHF
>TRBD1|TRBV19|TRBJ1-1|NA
TGTGCCAGTAGTATACGGACAGGCGGTCGAACTGAAGCTTTCTTT
CASSIRTGGRTEAFF
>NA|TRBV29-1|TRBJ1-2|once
TGCAGCGTTGAAGCCGGGAGGGGCGAGACAGAGGGGTACTATGGCTACACCTTC
CSVEAGRGETEGYYGYTF
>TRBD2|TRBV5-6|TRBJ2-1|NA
TGTGCCAGCAGCTTATTAGCGGGACCAACCCGGAATGAGCAGTTCTTC
CASSLLAGPTRNEQFF